This TCR beta chain was recorded in a study of early stage breast cancer tumors. Study in general: Average read coverage per sample was 7.5 to 10-fold.

Each sample had two DNA replicates, roughly 0.48 ug blood or roughly 1.4 ug tissue. Sequencing was performed with immunoSEQ multiplex PCR; in TCRdb, only in-frame clones are kept and a portion is missing. This table holds about 72,000 clones, around 80% found once. Study-wide results and caveats: Most shared enriched TCRB sequences were commonly generated ones. Bulk DNA sequencing of unsorted cells missed chain pairing and markers.

To note about this clone: The antigen is not known.

The V gene's germline CDR1 is LNHDA and CDR2 SQIVND (reference sequence). The CDR3 spans 15 residues. Trimming took off 1 base at V and 4 bases at J, with 13 bases between the two ends. This sequence joins TRBV19 and TRBJ2-5; D is possibly TRBD1 (5 bases). The material sequenced was blood. This TCR came from a person in their sixties with breast cancer. The CDR3 is CASSIGTGSRETQYF. In DNA, the CDR3 is TGTGCCAGTAGTATAGGAACAGGCTCCCGAGAGACCCAGTACTTC.